This TCR beta chain is from a study of T cells in Graves' hyperthyroidism and ophthalmopathy. Patients with uncontrolled infections, other autoimmune diseases, pregnancy or lactation were excluded. The diagnostic basis comprised clinical symptoms, serum thyroxine and TRAb, thyroid ultrasound and orbital computed tomography. Amplified TCR beta CDR3 regions came from RNA transcripts. A set of HTBI primers served as the primers for a first-round RT-PCR of the TCR CDR3. TCRdb used MiXCR to reprocess the multiplex PCR reads, holding one entry per CDR3 protein. The sample carries about 380,000 distinct CDR3 sequences, more than 11% recorded once. Findings of the study overall: Model predictions of ophthalmopathy came a median 6.5 months before onset.

This clonotype was observed at least ten times. Its target is unknown. The specimen was blood. This receptor was identified in a woman aged 55 to 70 with Graves' hyperthyroidism.

The CDR3 DNA sequence: TGTGCCAGTTTCAGCGGGACAGCTAACTATGGCTACACCTTC. This encodes CASFSGTANYGYTF. The chain is built from TRBV28 and TRBJ1-2; TRBD1 aligns across 7 bases. Germline V gene sequence: CDR1 MDHEN, CDR2 SYDVKM. V shed 9 bases, J shed 0 bases, and the junction held 7 bases outside the gene matches. The CDR3 sequence is 14 residues long.